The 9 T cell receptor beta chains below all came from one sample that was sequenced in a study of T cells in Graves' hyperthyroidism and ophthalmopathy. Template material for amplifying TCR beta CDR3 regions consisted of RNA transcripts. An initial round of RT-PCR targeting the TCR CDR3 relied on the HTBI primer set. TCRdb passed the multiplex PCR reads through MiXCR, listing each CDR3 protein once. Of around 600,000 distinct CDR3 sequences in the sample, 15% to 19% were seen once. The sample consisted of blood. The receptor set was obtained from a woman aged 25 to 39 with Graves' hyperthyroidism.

The CDR3: CAWSVWASGTSNNEQFF. Written as DNA, the CDR3 is TGTGCCTGGAGTGTATGGGCTAGCGGGACGAGTAACAATGAGCAGTTCTTC. The chain employs TRBV30 and TRBJ2-1; 9 positions agree with TRBD2. CDR1 is GTSNPN and CDR2 is SVGIG in the germline V gene (reference sequence). V lost 0 bases and J lost 5; bases outside the gene matches: 11. This CDR3 comprises 17 residues.

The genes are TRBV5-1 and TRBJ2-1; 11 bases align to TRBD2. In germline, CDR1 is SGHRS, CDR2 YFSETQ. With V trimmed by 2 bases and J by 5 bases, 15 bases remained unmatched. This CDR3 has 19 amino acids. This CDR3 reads CASSFLAGGPPRVDNEQFF. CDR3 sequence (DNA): TGCGCCAGCAGCTTTTTAGCGGGAGGGCCTCCCAGGGTGGACAATGAGCAGTTCTTC.

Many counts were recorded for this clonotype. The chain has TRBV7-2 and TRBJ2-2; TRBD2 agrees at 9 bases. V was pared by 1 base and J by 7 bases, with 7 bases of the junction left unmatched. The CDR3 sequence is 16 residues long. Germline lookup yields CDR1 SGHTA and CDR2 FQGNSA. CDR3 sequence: CASSLVAGVLLGELFF. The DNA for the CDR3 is TGTGCCAGCAGCTTAGTAGCGGGAGTCCTCCTCGGGGAGCTGTTTTTT.

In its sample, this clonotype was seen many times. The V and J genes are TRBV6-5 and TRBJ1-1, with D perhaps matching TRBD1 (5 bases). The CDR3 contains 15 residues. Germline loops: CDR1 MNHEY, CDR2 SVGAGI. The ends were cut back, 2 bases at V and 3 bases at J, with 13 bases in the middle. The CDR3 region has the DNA TGTGCCAGCAGTTACGGCAGGGCGGCGGACACTGAAGCTTTCTTT. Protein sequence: CASSYGRAADTEAFF.

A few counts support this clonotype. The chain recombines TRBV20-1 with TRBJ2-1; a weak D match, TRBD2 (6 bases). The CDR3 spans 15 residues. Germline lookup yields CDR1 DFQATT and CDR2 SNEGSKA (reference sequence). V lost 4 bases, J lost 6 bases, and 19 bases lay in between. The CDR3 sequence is CSATQGRLPRNEQFF. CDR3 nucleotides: TGCAGTGCTACTCAAGGGAGGCTCCCTCGCAATGAGCAGTTCTTC.

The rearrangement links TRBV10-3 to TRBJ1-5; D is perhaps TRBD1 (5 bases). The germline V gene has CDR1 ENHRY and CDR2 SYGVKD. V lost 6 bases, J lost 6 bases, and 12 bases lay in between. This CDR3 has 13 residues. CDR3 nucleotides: TGTGCCATCAGGCAGGGTCAAAGTCAGCCCCAGCATTTT. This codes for CAIRQGQSQPQHF.

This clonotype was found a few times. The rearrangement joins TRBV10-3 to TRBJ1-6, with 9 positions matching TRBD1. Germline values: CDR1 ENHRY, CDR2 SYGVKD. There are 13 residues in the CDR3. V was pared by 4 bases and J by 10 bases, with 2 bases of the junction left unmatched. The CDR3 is CAISGTGDSPLHF. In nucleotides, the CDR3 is TGTGCCATCAGTGGGACAGGGGACTCACCCCTCCACTTT.

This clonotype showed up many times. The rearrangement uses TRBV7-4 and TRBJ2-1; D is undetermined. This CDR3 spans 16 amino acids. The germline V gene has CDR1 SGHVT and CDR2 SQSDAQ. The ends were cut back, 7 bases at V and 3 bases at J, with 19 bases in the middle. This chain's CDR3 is CASIHEGSADYNEQFF. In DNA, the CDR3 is TGTGCCAGCATCCACGAAGGGTCTGCCGACTACAATGAGCAGTTCTTC.

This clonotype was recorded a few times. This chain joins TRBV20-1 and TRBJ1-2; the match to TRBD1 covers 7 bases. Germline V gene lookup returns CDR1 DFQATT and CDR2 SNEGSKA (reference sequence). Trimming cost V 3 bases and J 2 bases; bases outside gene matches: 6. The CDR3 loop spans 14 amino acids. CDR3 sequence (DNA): TGCAGTGCTAGCACGCCAGGGGGAAACTATGGCTACACCTTC. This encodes CSASTPGGNYGYTF.